This entry lists 14 T cell receptor beta chains sequenced from one sample in a study of blood T cell repertoires in COVID-19. The data were produced by immunoSEQ multiplex PCR, yet TCRdb's version contains in-frame clones alone and is incomplete. The sample consists of approximately 190,000 clones, roughly 87% of them appearing once. The material sequenced was peripheral blood. The receptors were sampled from a middle-aged woman with acute or convalescent COVID-19.

The chain has TRBV27 and TRBJ2-7; the D is unclear. The V gene lost 2 bases and the J gene lost 0 bases, with 8 bases spanning the gap. The CDR3 is made up of 14 amino acids. Germline V gene data show CDR1 as MNHEY and CDR2 as SMNVEV (reference sequence). DNA for the CDR3: TGTGCCAGCAGTTTAAAAAAACTCTCCTACGAGCAGTACTTC. Its protein product is CASSLKKLSYEQYF.

The chain is built from TRBV6-1 and TRBJ1-2, with D perhaps matching TRBD1 (5 bases). Germline V gene sequence: CDR1 MNHNS, CDR2 SASEGT. V was trimmed by 3 bases and J by 1 base, leaving 15 bases between them. The CDR3 loop spans 16 amino acids. The DNA of the CDR3 is TGTGCCAGCAGTGATACTAGTAGCGGGGGTAACTATGGCTACACCTTC. Translation gives CASSDTSSGGNYGYTF.

The gene calls are TRBV18 and TRBJ1-5, with TRBD1 identical over 11 bases. Germline V lookup: CDR1 KGHSH, CDR2 LQKENI. The CDR3 sequence is 15 residues long. After removal of 4 bases from V and 1 base from J, the junction contained 0 bases not matched to a gene. CDR3 sequence reads: CASSRDRGSNQPQHF. DNA for the CDR3: TGTGCCAGCTCACGGGACAGGGGGAGCAATCAGCCCCAGCATTTT.

This sequence joins TRBV19 and TRBJ1-4, with TRBD1 as a possible D gene (6 bases). Germline values: CDR1 LNHDA, CDR2 SQIVND (reference sequence). The V end lost 2 bases, the J end lost 2 bases, and 12 bases lay between the germline ends. This CDR3 region has 16 residues. The CDR3 protein is CASSIRGGGTNEKLFF. In DNA form, the CDR3 reads TGTGCCAGTAGTATACGAGGTGGGGGCACTAATGAAAAACTGTTTTTT.

The chain employs TRBV28 and TRBJ1-2; possible D gene TRBD1, 6 bases. Germline CDR1 reads MDHEN; CDR2 reads SYDVKM. V shed 2 bases and J shed 8 bases, with 12 bases lying between them. The CDR3 is made up of 13 amino acids. CDR3 DNA sequence: TGTGCCAGCAGTTTAGGGGGCAGCTTAGGCTACACCTTC. Protein product: CASSLGGSLGYTF.

This rearrangement joins TRBV7-8 to TRBJ1-1; D uncertain. Germline-derived CDR1 and CDR2 are SGHVS and FQNEAQ. Trimming removed 5 bases from V and 3 bases from J, with 16 bases in between. This CDR3 is built from 15 residues. The CDR3 here is CASSTAAGLYTEAFF. The DNA for the CDR3 is TGTGCCAGCAGCACGGCAGCCGGGTTATACACTGAAGCTTTCTTT.

There are many counts of this clone. The V call is TRBV6-5, the J call TRBJ2-7, with D possibly being TRBD2 (6 bases). With 7 bases removed from V and 7 bases from J, the gap between germline ends came to 17 bases. CDR1 MNHEY and CDR2 SVGAGI come from the germline V gene. The CDR3 loop spans 13 amino acids. The DNA for the CDR3 is TGTGCCAGCACGTCGGGTGACGCGGGAGAGCAGTACTTC. As protein: CASTSGDAGEQYF.

The rearrangement uses TRBV2 and TRBJ2-1, with D perhaps matching TRBD1 (6 bases). Germline V gives CDR1 SNHLY, CDR2 FYNNEI. Trimming removed 5 bases at V and 3 bases at J, with 8 bases between. The CDR3 is 13 amino acids. The CDR3 DNA follows: TGTGCCAGCAGTAACAGGGACTACAATGAGCAGTTCTTC. Protein product: CASSNRDYNEQFF.

The chain has TRBV4-1 and TRBJ2-1; D might be TRBD1 (6 bases). Germline V gene lookup returns CDR1 MGHRA and CDR2 YSYEKL. This CDR3 contains 14 residues. V was shortened by 1 base and J by 4 bases, with 8 bases between the two germline ends. The CDR3 loop is CASSQGDKYNEQFF. In DNA, the CDR3 is TGCGCCAGCAGCCAAGGGGACAAATACAATGAGCAGTTCTTC.

The chain recombines TRBV19 with TRBJ2-1; D remains ambiguous. V lost 3 bases to trimming and J lost 1 base, with 4 bases between them. The CDR3 runs 13 residues. Germline loops: CDR1 LNHDA, CDR2 SQIVND (reference sequence). CDR3 nucleotide sequence: TGTGCCAGTAGTATCCCGTCCTACAATGAGCAGTTCTTC. Amino acids: CASSIPSYNEQFF.

A few counts support this clone. V usage is TRBV5-6 and J usage is TRBJ2-7, with D perhaps TRBD2 (6 bases). Looked up from germline, CDR1 is SGHDT and CDR2 is YYEEEE. This CDR3 is 13 amino acids long. V lost 4 bases and J 6 bases, leaving 14 bases between the germline ends. The CDR3 bases are TGTGCCAGCAGCAGACGGACTATTGGCGAGCAGTACTTC. Translated, it gives CASSRRTIGEQYF.

This sequence joins TRBV29-1 and TRBJ1-1, with unresolved D. The CDR3 extends over 12 amino acids. Germline CDR1 is SQVTM and CDR2 is ANQGSEA. Trimming stripped 0 bases from V and 2 bases from J, with 4 bases between. In DNA form, the CDR3 reads TGCAGCGTTGAAGATACTAACACTGAAGCTTTCTTT. Its protein is CSVEDTNTEAFF.

The V call is TRBV30, the J call TRBJ1-5, with D tentatively TRBD1 (6 bases). The V gene's germline CDR1 is GTSNPN and CDR2 SVGIG (reference sequence). Trimming stripped 1 base from V and 5 bases from J, with 9 bases between. CDR3 length equals 13 residues. The CDR3 bases are TGTGCCTGGAGTGAGGGGGGGGATCAGCCCCAGCATTTT. Translating it yields CAWSEGGDQPQHF.

The chain links TRBV2 to TRBJ2-5; possibly TRBD1 for D (5 bases). The CDR3 is 14 residues long. Trimming took 6 bases from V and 5 from J, leaving 16 bases between them. Germline CDR1 is SNHLY and CDR2 is FYNNEI. CDR3 DNA sequence: TGTGCCAGCAGGGTAGACAGTCCTTGGGAGACCCAGTACTTC. It codes for CASRVDSPWETQYF.